This T cell receptor beta chain was sequenced in a study of T cell changes during pregnancy in multiple sclerosis. The assay was immunoSEQ multiplex PCR, and TCRdb's table has in-frame clones only and misses some. The sample includes 65,000 to 85,000 clones, approximately 94% of them seen just once. Germline V gene sequence: CDR1 MNHNY, CDR2 SVGAGI (reference sequence). Between the trimmed V and J ends, which lost 4 bases and 4 bases, there was a span of 14 bases. The CDR3 loop spans 15 amino acids. The chain joins TRBV6-6 to TRBJ1-5, with a possible D match to TRBD1 (5 bases). This specimen consisted of CD4+ T cells from peripheral blood mononuclear cells, obtained before pregnancy. The receptor comes from a female donor with multiple sclerosis, enrolled in a pregnancy study. This CDR3 is CASSSNQGPNQPQHF. Here the CDR3 DNA reads TGTGCCAGCAGTTCCAACCAGGGCCCAAATCAGCCCCAGCATTTT.